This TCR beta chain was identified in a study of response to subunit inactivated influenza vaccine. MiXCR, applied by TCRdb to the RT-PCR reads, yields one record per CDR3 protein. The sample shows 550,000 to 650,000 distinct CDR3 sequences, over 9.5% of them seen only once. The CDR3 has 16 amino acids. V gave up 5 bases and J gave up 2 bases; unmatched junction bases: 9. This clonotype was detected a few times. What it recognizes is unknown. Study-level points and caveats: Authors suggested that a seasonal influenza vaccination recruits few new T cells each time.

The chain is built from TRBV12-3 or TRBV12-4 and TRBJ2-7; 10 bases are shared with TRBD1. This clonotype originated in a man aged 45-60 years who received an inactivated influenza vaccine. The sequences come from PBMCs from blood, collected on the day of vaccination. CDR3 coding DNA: TGTGCCAGCAGTCCGGAAACGGGACAGGGGCCCTACGAGCAGTACTTC. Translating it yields CASSPETGQGPYEQYF.